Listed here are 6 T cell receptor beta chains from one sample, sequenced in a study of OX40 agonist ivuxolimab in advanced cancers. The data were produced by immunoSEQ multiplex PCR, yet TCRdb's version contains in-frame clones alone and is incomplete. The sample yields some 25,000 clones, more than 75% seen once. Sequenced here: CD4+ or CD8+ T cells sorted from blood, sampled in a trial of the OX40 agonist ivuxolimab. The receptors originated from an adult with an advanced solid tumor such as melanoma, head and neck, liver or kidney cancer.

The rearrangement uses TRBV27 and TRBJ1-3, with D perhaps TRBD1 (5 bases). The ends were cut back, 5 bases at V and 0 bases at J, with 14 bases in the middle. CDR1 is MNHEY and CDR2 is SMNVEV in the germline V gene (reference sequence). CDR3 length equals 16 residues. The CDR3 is CASSLTGASSGNTIYF. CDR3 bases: TGTGCCAGCAGTCTAACAGGCGCCAGCTCTGGAAACACCATATATTTT.

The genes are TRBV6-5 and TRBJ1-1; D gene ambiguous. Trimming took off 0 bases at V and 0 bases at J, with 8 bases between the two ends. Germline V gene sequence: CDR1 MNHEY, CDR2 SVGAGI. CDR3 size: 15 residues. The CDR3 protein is CASSYSNSMNTEAFF. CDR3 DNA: TGTGCCAGCAGTTACTCGAACAGCATGAACACTGAAGCTTTCTTT.

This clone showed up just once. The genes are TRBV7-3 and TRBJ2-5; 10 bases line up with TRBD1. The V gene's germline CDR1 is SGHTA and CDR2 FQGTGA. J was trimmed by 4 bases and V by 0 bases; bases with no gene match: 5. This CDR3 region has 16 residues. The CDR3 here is CASSLTGGQGGETQYF. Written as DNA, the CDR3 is TGTGCCAGCAGCTTAACGGGCGGACAGGGGGGAGAGACCCAGTACTTC.

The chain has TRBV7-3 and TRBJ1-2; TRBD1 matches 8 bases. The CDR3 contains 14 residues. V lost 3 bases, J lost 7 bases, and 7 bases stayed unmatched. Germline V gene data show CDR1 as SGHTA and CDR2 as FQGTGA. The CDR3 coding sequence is TGTGCCAGCAGCTTCATACAGGGGGACGGTGGCTACACCTTC. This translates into CASSFIQGDGGYTF.

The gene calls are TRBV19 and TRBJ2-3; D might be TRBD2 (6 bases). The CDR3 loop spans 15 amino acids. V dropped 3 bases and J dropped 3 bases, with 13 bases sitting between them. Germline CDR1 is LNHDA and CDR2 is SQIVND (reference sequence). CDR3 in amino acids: CASSMRGAGTDTQYF. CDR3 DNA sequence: TGTGCCAGTAGTATGAGGGGCGCGGGAACAGATACGCAGTATTTT. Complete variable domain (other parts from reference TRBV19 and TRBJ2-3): DGGITQSPKYLFRKEGQNVTLSCEQNLNHDAMYWYRQDPGQGLRLIYYSQIVNDFQKGDIAEGYSVSREKKESFPLTVTSAQKNPTAFYLCASSMRGAGTDTQYFGPGTRLTVL.

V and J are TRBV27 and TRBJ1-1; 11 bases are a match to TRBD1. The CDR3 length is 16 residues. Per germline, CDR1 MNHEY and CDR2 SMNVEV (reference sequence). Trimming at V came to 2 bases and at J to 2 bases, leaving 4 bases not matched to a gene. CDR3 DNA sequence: TGTGCCAGCAGTTTACAGGACAGGGGGCAAAACACTGAAGCTTTCTTT. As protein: CASSLQDRGQNTEAFF.